The rows below give T cell receptor beta chains drawn from one sample of a study of shared clonotypes between healthy human individuals. Here immunoSEQ multiplex PCR was the method, and the copy in TCRdb shows in-frame clones only, minus some. The sample has roughly 1,800,000 clones; approximately 94% are singletons. The sequencing sample was made of naive CD8+ T cells sorted from blood. Receptor source: a man in his late teens or twenties in good health. The conserved cysteine and the conserved F or W are not part of the CDR3 here. Expanded clones get a size class; other rows say once, few or many, or leave the size out.

TRBJ2-7 | TRBV6-5 | once | ASSYSGDYEQY
TRBJ2-1 | TRBV4-1 | . | ASSSQREWWDEQF
TRBJ1-2 | TRBV7-9 | . | ASSLANYGYT
TRBJ2-7 | TRBV30 | . | AWRGIDYEQY
TRBJ2-7 | TRBV7-3 | . | ASSLGTAYEQY
TRBJ2-1 | TRBV7-8 | . | ASSPGLAGGSTYNEQF
TRBJ2-7 | TRBV27 | once | ASSVLAGGRYEQY
TRBJ2-7 | TRBV7-2 | once | ASSLGSPSYEQY
TRBJ2-1 | TRBV9 | . | ASSGSRTSGTFNEQF
TRBJ1-4 | TRBV10-2 | . | ASTAGPATNEKLF
TRBJ1-5 | TRBV27 | . | ASSLHLSNQPQH
TRBJ2-1 | TRBV27 | . | ASSLFREGANEQF
TRBJ1-5 | TRBV9 | . | ASSVGTGSNQPQH
TRBJ2-7 | TRBV5-1 | . | ASSLTGIVYEQY
TRBJ1-2 | TRBV30 | . | AWSGGGGPHYGYT
TRBJ2-7 | TRBV10-1 | . | ATIPRGSFSYEQY
TRBJ2-5 | TRBV7-9 | once | ASKGLAAEQETQY
TRBJ1-2 | TRBV6-5 | . | ASSPDSPIYGYT
TRBJ1-5 | TRBV7-9 | . | ASSPQGEPDQPQH
TRBJ1-5 | TRBV19 | . | ASSIDLWERVSNQPQH
TRBJ2-3 | TRBV11-3 | . | ASSLEPGVD
TRBJ1-3 | TRBV4-1 | . | ASSQDLGSGNTIY
TRBJ1-6 | TRBV4-1 | . | ASSPRPTGSYNSPLH
TRBJ1-1 | TRBV6-1 | . | ASSEGWSVEAF
TRBJ2-3 | TRBV10-3 | . | AISESERATDTQY
TRBJ2-3 | TRBV30 | . | AWRGLYTDTQY
TRBJ2-7 | TRBV19 | . | ASSIPSGEQY
TRBJ1-2 | TRBV19 | . | ASSTPLEGAHGYT
TRBJ2-1 | TRBV28 | . | ATSEVIYNEQF
TRBJ1-1 | TRBV7-9 | few | ASSQGVNTEAF
TRBJ2-5 | TRBV13 | . | ASSLFGETQY
TRBJ1-2 | TRBV2 | . | ASSAGPGGGYGYT
TRBJ2-5 | TRBV9 | . | ASSATGSPETQY
TRBJ1-2 | TRBV28 | . | ASEFRINYGYT
TRBJ2-7 | TRBV9 | . | ASSVGSGSSYEQY
TRBJ2-7 | TRBV13 | . | ASSPAGRATYEQY
TRBJ2-5 | TRBV10-1 | . | ASSDNPSARETQY
TRBJ2-2 | TRBV9 | . | ASSVSGGTTGELF
TRBJ2-5 | TRBV25-1 | . | ASKTYGRDYQETQY
TRBJ1-2 | TRBV7-9 | . | ASSLGTGANYGYT
TRBJ2-1 | TRBV11-3 | . | ASSLPGGINEQF
TRBJ1-4 | TRBV6-1 | . | ASSEGINEKLF
TRBJ1-5 | TRBV4-1 | . | ASSQALGANQPQH
TRBJ2-7 | TRBV7-2 | . | ASREGGSYEQY
TRBJ2-7 | TRBV27 | . | ASTSRDSTSYEQY
TRBJ1-2 | TRBV19 | . | ASSIDVEVGGYT
TRBJ2-7 | TRBV4-1 | . | ASSHSQGLAYEQY
TRBJ2-7 | TRBV25-1 | . | ASSSLYEQY
TRBJ2-3 | TRBV18 | . | ASSPLENLDTQY
TRBJ2-7 | TRBV27 | . | ASSSRWGKDPYEQY
TRBJ1-1 | TRBV27 | . | ASSLLPGQGAETEAF
TRBJ2-1 | TRBV7-9 | once | ASSFSGLAGLNEQF
TRBJ2-1 | TRBV4-1 | . | ASSQPGRLDDEQF
TRBJ2-1 | TRBV7-9 | . | ASSSSYSGWGGEQF
TRBJ1-5 | TRBV19 | . | ASRLWTGDNQPQH
TRBJ1-2 | TRBV9 | . | ASSPREGSNYGYT
TRBJ2-7 | TRBV19 | . | ASSIPTTREGAYEQY
TRBJ1-3 | TRBV5-5 | . | ASSLDRDSGNTIY
TRBJ2-1 | TRBV6-6 | . | ATETSGSFNEQF